Presented here are 19 T cell receptor beta chains from one specimen sequenced in a study of follicular helper T cells after annual influenza vaccination. Only in-frame clones appear in the TCRdb table, and some are missing; sequencing was by immunoSEQ multiplex PCR. The data hold 8,500 to 10,000 clones, with 70% to 90% observed a single time. Time point indicated: 2015-2016 season, pre-vaccination. The starting material was CXCR5+ CD38- circulating T follicular helper cells from blood, obtained on the day of influenza vaccination. Subset reported: circulating Tfh, non-naive CD4+CXCR5+PD-1+ (ICOS+CD38+ or ICOS-CD38-). These receptors all come from an adult who received the influenza vaccine.

This clone showed up just once. The chain employs TRBV19 and TRBJ1-1, with 7 positions matching TRBD1. Germline trimming cut 1 base from V and 5 bases from J; bases unmatched to any gene: 13. This CDR3 region has 17 residues. Germline CDR1 and CDR2: LNHDA and SQIVND (reference sequence). CDR3 sequence: CASSIVGGGASWTEAFF. DNA of the CDR3: TGTGCCAGTAGTATAGTTGGAGGGGGCGCGAGTTGGACTGAAGCTTTCTTT.

In regard to this clone: Other DNA sequences within the sample encode an identical CDR3. The chain joins TRBV18 to TRBJ1-3; maybe TRBD1 (5 bases). CDR1 and CDR2 from the germline V gene are KGHSH and LQKENI. The CDR3 contains 14 residues. Trimming cost V 3 bases and J 0 bases, with 6 bases left between them. The CDR3 sequence: CASSPGPSGNTIYF. CDR3 bases: TGTGCCAGCTCACCGGGGCCCTCTGGAAACACCATATATTTT.

The chain links TRBV28 to TRBJ1-2; D gene ambiguous. Germline V CDR1 and CDR2: MDHEN, SYDVKM. Trimming removed 7 bases at V and 2 bases at J, with 8 bases between. This CDR3 has 12 residues. The DNA of the CDR3 is TGTGCCAGCAAATCGGGGAACTATGGCTACACCTTC. This encodes CASKSGNYGYTF.

The V and J genes are TRBV4-3 and TRBJ1-4; 7 bases line up with TRBD1. V shed 5 bases, J shed 8 bases, and the junction held 5 bases outside the gene matches. This CDR3 is 13 amino acids long. CDR1 is LGHNA, CDR2 YSLEER, per germline. CDR3 region: CASSFSGGEKLFF. The CDR3 nucleotides are TGCGCCAGCAGCTTTTCAGGGGGGGAAAAACTGTTTTTT.

The gene calls are TRBV4-1 and TRBJ2-2; D tentatively reads TRBD1 or TRBD2 (6 bases each). There are 14 residues in the CDR3. The germline V gene encodes CDR1 MGHRA and CDR2 YSYEKL. V was shortened by 10 bases and J by 3 bases, with 15 bases between the two germline ends. The CDR3 sequence is CATATGAYTGELFF. DNA for the CDR3: TGCGCCACCGCTACGGGGGCCTACACCGGGGAGCTGTTTTTT.

This clone occurred a few times. The genes are TRBV27 and TRBJ1-4, with D unclear. Germline-derived CDR1 and CDR2 are MNHEY and SMNVEV (reference sequence). This CDR3 contains 13 residues. V lost 7 bases to trimming and J lost 8 bases, with 14 bases between them. CDR3 protein: CASTSLVGEKLFF. DNA of the CDR3: TGTGCCAGCACCTCGCTGGTTGGGGAAAAACTGTTTTTT.

This clone has a single count. This chain connects TRBV4-3 to TRBJ1-1; 7 bases line up with TRBD1. The CDR3 sequence is 14 residues long. Trimming at V came to 4 bases and at J to 1 base, leaving 3 bases not matched to a gene. Germline CDR1 and CDR2: LGHNA and YSLEER. CDR3 sequence: CASSRGQTNTEAFF. In nucleotides, the CDR3 is TGCGCCAGCAGCCGGGGACAGACGAACACTGAAGCTTTCTTT.

V and J are TRBV4-1 and TRBJ2-2, with TRBD2 as a possible D gene (6 bases). CDR1 is MGHRA and CDR2 is YSYEKL in the germline V gene. There are 19 residues in the CDR3. The V gene lost 0 bases and the J gene lost 5 bases, with 22 bases spanning the gap. CDR3 nucleotide sequence: TGCGCCAGCAGCCAAGATTCGCCTGCGGAGGGGTATCCTACCGGGGAGCTGTTTTTT. This encodes CASSQDSPAEGYPTGELFF.

V is TRBV6-6 and J is TRBJ2-5, with D tentatively TRBD1 or TRBD2 (5 bases each). The CDR3 is 14 amino acids. Germline V CDR1 and CDR2: MNHNY, SVGAGI (reference sequence). V was cut by 7 bases and J by 2 bases, with 14 bases left in between. The CDR3 nucleotides are TGTGCCAGCACGGTCCGGGGCGGTCAAGAGACCCAGTACTTC. It yields the protein CASTVRGGQETQYF.

This chain uses TRBV7-8 with TRBJ1-2; unclear D gene. CDR1 and CDR2 from the germline V gene are SGHVS and FQNEAQ. This CDR3 has 14 residues. V lost 1 base and J lost 7, with 13 bases in between. The CDR3 nucleotides read TGTGCCAGCAGCTTAGGAGGGCGGGGTTCTGGCTACACCTTC. Encoded protein: CASSLGGRGSGYTF.

This clone appeared a single time. The chain couples TRBV6-1 to TRBJ2-3; tentatively, D is TRBD1 or TRBD2 (5 bases each). CDR3 length: 15 amino acids. CDR1 MNHNS and CDR2 SASEGT come from the germline V gene. Trimming cost V 4 bases and J 10 bases, with 21 bases left between them. The CDR3 loop reads CASSVAGTVPSAQYF. The CDR3 bases are TGTGCCAGCAGTGTTGCTGGGACCGTACCTTCAGCGCAGTATTTT.

The chain couples TRBV7-2 to TRBJ1-5; TRBD1 aligns across 10 bases. This CDR3 spans 17 amino acids. In germline, CDR1 is SGHTA, CDR2 FQGNSA. The V and J ends lost 5 bases and 7 bases, in that order; junction bases with no gene match: 14. CDR3 loop: CASSQKVDGTGDQPQHF. The CDR3 bases are TGTGCCAGCAGCCAAAAAGTGGACGGGACAGGGGACCAGCCCCAGCATTTT.

This clone appeared a few times. The chain carries TRBV5-1 and TRBJ1-4; 7 bases line up with TRBD1. This CDR3 is built from 14 residues. The germline gives CDR1 SGHRS, CDR2 YFSETQ. The V and J ends lost 0 bases and 8 bases, in that order; junction bases with no gene match: 4. For the CDR3, the DNA is TGCGCCAGCAGCTTGGGACAGGGTGAGGAAAAACTGTTTTTT. Its translation: CASSLGQGEEKLFF.

The genes are TRBV10-3 and TRBJ2-1, with TRBD2 matching over 7 bases. The V gene's germline CDR1 is ENHRY and CDR2 SYGVKD. The CDR3 contains 14 residues. V dropped 0 bases and J dropped 6; count of bases not matched to a gene: 2. DNA of the CDR3: TGTGCCATCAGTGAGTCGTGGGAGGGCAATGAGCAGTTCTTC. It encodes CAISESWEGNEQFF.

This sequence joins TRBV30 and TRBJ1-2; no firm D call. The CDR3 has 13 residues. V lost 2 bases and J lost 1, with 8 bases in between. Germline CDR1 reads GTSNPN; CDR2 reads SVGIG (reference sequence). This CDR3 is CAWSLGRNYGYTF. DNA of the CDR3: TGTGCCTGGAGTTTAGGACGTAACTATGGCTACACCTTC.

In the case of this clone: Other DNA sequences from this sample encode an identical CDR3 as well. The chain joins TRBV2 to TRBJ1-5; D is uncertain. The CDR3 runs 13 residues. The V gene's germline CDR1 is SNHLY and CDR2 FYNNEI. V lost 8 bases and J lost 6, with 14 bases in between. The CDR3, as DNA: TGTGCCAGCGGGGTGGGGTTAGGTCAGCCCCAGCATTTT. Protein sequence: CASGVGLGQPQHF.

V usage is TRBV10-2 and J usage is TRBJ1-1, with 8 nucleotides matching TRBD1. The CDR3 is 15 residues long. V dropped 3 bases and J dropped 0; count of bases not matched to a gene: 3. The germline V gene encodes CDR1 WSHSY and CDR2 SAAADI. The CDR3 DNA follows: TGCGCCAGCAGTGACCCGGGACAGGTGAACACTGAAGCTTTCTTT. As protein: CASSDPGQVNTEAFF.

This chain uses TRBV7-3 with TRBJ2-5; 8 nucleotides agree with TRBD2. Unmatched junction bases numbered 6, after V lost 1 base and J lost 2 bases. Germline V gene lookup returns CDR1 SGHTA and CDR2 FQGTGA. This CDR3 is 16 amino acids long. The CDR3: CASSLRASGRQETQYF. The CDR3 nucleotides read TGTGCCAGCAGCTTAAGGGCTAGCGGGCGACAAGAGACCCAGTACTTC.

This clone came up once. The chain has TRBV9 and TRBJ1-2; 8 bases map to TRBD1. The CDR3 is 15 residues long. The germline V gene has CDR1 SGDLS and CDR2 YYNGEE. V shed 3 bases and J 4 bases; nucleotides not matched to a gene: 8. CDR3 in amino acids: CASSDHWTGIYGYTF. CDR3 in DNA: TGTGCCAGCAGCGACCACTGGACAGGGATCTATGGCTACACCTTC.